These T cell receptor beta chains were read from a single sample in a study of cytomegalovirus exposure and HLA in healthy donors. The data were produced by immunoSEQ multiplex PCR, yet TCRdb's version contains in-frame clones alone and is incomplete. The sample carries tens of thousands of clones, around 72% recorded once. Sequenced sample: PBMCs. Receptors were obtained from a woman aged 25 to 39 in good health and CMV-seropositive. Each CDR3 is given with its conserved first and last residue. A D gene is named only where the DNA matches it firmly. Not all rows give a size; the values are once, few, many and, for expanded clones, a class.

clone size: .
D gene: TRBD2
J gene: TRBJ2-3
V gene: TRBV19
CDR3 protein: CASSMTSGRGPDTQYF
CDR3 DNA: TGTGCCAGTAGTATGACTAGCGGGAGGGGACCAGATACGCAGTATTTT

clone size: .
D gene: .
J gene: TRBJ1-2
V gene: TRBV6-4
CDR3 protein: CASSDPPGRVGYGYTF
CDR3 DNA: TGTGCCAGCAGTGACCCGCCCGGGAGGGTGGGATATGGCTACACCTTC

clone size: few
D gene: .
J gene: TRBJ2-1
V gene: TRBV4-2
CDR3 protein: CASSQDFTGTPYNEQFF
CDR3 DNA: TGTGCCAGCAGCCAAGACTTCACAGGGACCCCCTACAATGAGCAGTTCTTC

clone size: few
D gene: .
J gene: TRBJ2-6
V gene: TRBV4-1
CDR3 protein: CASGGGSGANVLTF
CDR3 DNA: TGCGCCAGCGGAGGAGGCTCTGGGGCCAACGTCCTGACTTTC

clone size: .
D gene: TRBD2
J gene: TRBJ2-1
V gene: TRBV7-2
CDR3 protein: CASSSGLAGFNEQFF
CDR3 DNA: TGTGCCAGCAGCTCGGGACTAGCGGGTTTCAATGAGCAGTTCTTC

clone size: .
D gene: TRBD1
J gene: TRBJ2-3
V gene: TRBV7-9
CDR3 protein: CASSPGQGGDTQYF
CDR3 DNA: TGTGCCAGCAGCCCCGGACAGGGGGGAGATACGCAGTATTTT

clone size: .
D gene: TRBD2
J gene: TRBJ2-6
V gene: TRBV11-2
CDR3 protein: CASSLLLAGLASGANVLTF
CDR3 DNA: TGTGCCAGCAGCCTCCTACTAGCGGGGCTTGCCTCTGGGGCCAACGTCCTGACTTTC

clone size: .
D gene: .
J gene: TRBJ2-7
V gene: TRBV6-1
CDR3 protein: CASSEARPSYEQYF
CDR3 DNA: TGTGCCAGCAGTGAAGCGCGCCCTTCCTACGAGCAGTACTTC

clone size: .
D gene: TRBD2
J gene: TRBJ2-3
V gene: TRBV19
CDR3 protein: CASSPGTSGKGTDTQYF
CDR3 DNA: TGTGCCAGTAGTCCCGGGACTAGCGGGAAAGGGACAGATACGCAGTATTTT

clone size: .
D gene: .
J gene: TRBJ2-3
V gene: TRBV6-1
CDR3 protein: CASSKRAGNTDTQYF
CDR3 DNA: TGTGCCAGCAGTAAAAGGGCAGGGAACACAGATACGCAGTATTTT

clone size: .
D gene: TRBD2
J gene: TRBJ2-5
V gene: TRBV5-1
CDR3 protein: CASSATSGGETQYF
CDR3 DNA: TGCGCCAGCAGCGCGACTAGCGGAGGAGAGACCCAGTACTTC

clone size: .
D gene: TRBD1
J gene: TRBJ2-3
V gene: TRBV7-8
CDR3 protein: CASSLRAGTGSTDTQYF
CDR3 DNA: TGTGCCAGCAGCCTACGCGCCGGGACAGGGAGCACAGATACGCAGTATTTT

clone size: .
D gene: .
J gene: TRBJ1-1
V gene: TRBV7-9
CDR3 protein: CASSFRTARNTEAFF
CDR3 DNA: TGTGCCAGCAGCTTCCGGACAGCGAGGAACACTGAAGCTTTCTTT

clone size: .
D gene: .
J gene: TRBJ2-7
V gene: TRBV7-2
CDR3 protein: CASSLRTNYEQYF
CDR3 DNA: TGTGCCAGCAGCCTTAGGACAAACTACGAGCAGTACTTC

clone size: .
D gene: TRBD1
J gene: TRBJ1-2
V gene: TRBV28
CDR3 protein: CASSLRGPYGYTF
CDR3 DNA: TGTGCCAGCAGTTTGAGGGGGCCCTATGGCTACACCTTC

clone size: few
D gene: .
J gene: TRBJ2-5
V gene: TRBV19
CDR3 protein: CASGQAKSETQYF
CDR3 DNA: TGTGCCAGTGGCCAGGCGAAATCGGAGACCCAGTACTTC

clone size: once
D gene: .
J gene: TRBJ2-3
V gene: TRBV29-1
CDR3 protein: CSSGALQRTDTQYF
CDR3 DNA: TGCAGCTCGGGAGCTCTGCAACGCACAGATACGCAGTATTTT

clone size: .
D gene: TRBD1
J gene: TRBJ1-1
V gene: TRBV5-1
CDR3 protein: CASSLAVGQGKAFF
CDR3 DNA: TGCGCCAGCAGCTTGGCAGTAGGACAGGGTAAAGCTTTCTTT

clone size: .
D gene: TRBD2
J gene: TRBJ2-7
V gene: TRBV2
CDR3 protein: CASSVLARAGEQYF
CDR3 DNA: TGTGCCAGCAGTGTACTAGCGAGAGCAGGCGAGCAGTACTTC

clone size: .
D gene: .
J gene: TRBJ2-5
V gene: TRBV7-9
CDR3 protein: CSSSFFTLAQETQYF
CDR3 DNA: TGTTCCAGCAGCTTCTTCACACTAGCCCAAGAGACCCAGTACTTC

clone size: .
D gene: .
J gene: TRBJ2-1
V gene: TRBV10-3
CDR3 protein: CAISEWLAANNEQFF
CDR3 DNA: TGTGCCATCAGTGAGTGGCTAGCAGCCAACAATGAGCAGTTCTTC

clone size: .
D gene: TRBD1
J gene: TRBJ1-6
V gene: TRBV30
CDR3 protein: CAWRLGQGDSPLHF
CDR3 DNA: TGTGCCTGGAGGTTAGGACAGGGAGATTCACCCCTCCACTTT

clone size: .
D gene: TRBD1
J gene: TRBJ2-7
V gene: TRBV7-2
CDR3 protein: CASSFGDRGYEQYF
CDR3 DNA: TGTGCCAGCAGCTTCGGGGACAGGGGCTACGAGCAGTACTTC

clone size: .
D gene: .
J gene: TRBJ1-3
V gene: TRBV4-1
CDR3 protein: CASSQPISGNTIYF
CDR3 DNA: TGCGCCAGCAGCCAACCAATCTCTGGAAACACCATATATTTT

clone size: .
D gene: .
J gene: TRBJ2-5
V gene: TRBV21-1
CDR3 protein: CASSKGVGREKWDGTQYF
CDR3 DNA: TGTGCCAGCAGCAAAGGGGTCGGCAGGGAAAAATGGGATGGGACCCAGTACTTC

clone size: few
D gene: TRBD1
J gene: TRBJ2-2
V gene: TRBV11-1
CDR3 protein: CASSLGLTGTGVNTGELFF
CDR3 DNA: TGTGCCAGCAGCCTGGGCCTGACCGGGACAGGGGTGAACACCGGGGAGCTGTTTTTT

clone size: once
D gene: TRBD2
J gene: TRBJ2-5
V gene: TRBV11-3
CDR3 protein: CASSPGLAGAETQYF
CDR3 DNA: TGTGCCAGCAGCCCGGGACTAGCGGGAGCAGAGACCCAGTACTTC

clone size: .
D gene: TRBD1
J gene: TRBJ1-1
V gene: TRBV2
CDR3 protein: CASRAYRGLNTEAFF
CDR3 DNA: TGTGCCAGCAGAGCCTACAGGGGACTGAACACTGAAGCTTTCTTT

clone size: .
D gene: .
J gene: TRBJ2-7
V gene: TRBV21-1
CDR3 protein: CASSKGDRVFGTYEQYF
CDR3 DNA: TGTGCCAGCAGCAAAGGCGACAGGGTTTTCGGCACCTACGAGCAGTACTTC

clone size: once
D gene: .
J gene: TRBJ2-1
V gene: TRBV11-3
CDR3 protein: CASSVHGGSYNEQFF
CDR3 DNA: TGTGCCAGCAGCGTCCACGGGGGCTCCTACAATGAGCAGTTCTTC

clone size: .
D gene: .
J gene: TRBJ2-7
V gene: TRBV6-1
CDR3 protein: CASSLGQPSSEQYF
CDR3 DNA: TGTGCCAGCAGCCTAGGACAGCCCTCGAGCGAGCAGTACTTC

clone size: .
D gene: TRBD1
J gene: TRBJ2-7
V gene: TRBV9
CDR3 protein: CASSVGRGRLEQYF
CDR3 DNA: TGTGCCAGCAGCGTTGGCAGGGGGCGCCTCGAGCAGTACTTC

clone size: .
D gene: .
J gene: TRBJ1-5
V gene: TRBV7-9
CDR3 protein: CASSLDLGGGLSNQPQHF
CDR3 DNA: TGTGCCAGCAGCTTAGATTTAGGCGGGGGTCTTAGCAATCAGCCCCAGCATTTT

clone size: .
D gene: .
J gene: TRBJ2-1
V gene: TRBV28
CDR3 protein: CASSSTLTYNEQFF
CDR3 DNA: TGTGCCAGCAGTTCAACCCTCACATACAATGAGCAGTTCTTC

clone size: .
D gene: .
J gene: TRBJ1-2
V gene: TRBV10-2
CDR3 protein: CASSSGTARGYTF
CDR3 DNA: TGCGCCAGCAGCTCCGGGACTGCCAGGGGCTACACCTTC

clone size: .
D gene: TRBD2
J gene: TRBJ2-7
V gene: TRBV6-6
CDR3 protein: CASAGAGSTYEQYF
CDR3 DNA: TGTGCCAGCGCCGGAGCGGGAAGTACCTACGAGCAGTACTTC

clone size: .
D gene: TRBD2
J gene: TRBJ2-5
V gene: TRBV7-8
CDR3 protein: CASSLLASGKETQYF
CDR3 DNA: TGTGCCAGCAGCTTATTGGCTAGCGGTAAAGAGACCCAGTACTTC

clone size: .
D gene: .
J gene: TRBJ1-1
V gene: TRBV9
CDR3 protein: CASSLSYSNTEAFF
CDR3 DNA: TGTGCCAGCAGCCTCTCCTACAGTAACACTGAAGCTTTCTTT

clone size: .
D gene: .
J gene: TRBJ2-7
V gene: TRBV6-5
CDR3 protein: CASSFRRLSSYEQYF
CDR3 DNA: TGTGCCAGCAGTTTTAGGAGATTAAGCTCCTACGAGCAGTACTTC

clone size: once
D gene: TRBD2
J gene: TRBJ2-1
V gene: TRBV27
CDR3 protein: CASSSGDYNNEQFF
CDR3 DNA: TGTGCCAGCAGTTCGGGGGACTATAACAATGAGCAGTTCTTC

clone size: .
D gene: TRBD2
J gene: TRBJ2-2
V gene: TRBV9
CDR3 protein: CASSSLPPGTSGANTGELFF
CDR3 DNA: TGTGCCAGCAGCAGCCTACCTCCCGGGACTAGCGGCGCGAACACCGGGGAGCTGTTTTTT

clone size: .
D gene: .
J gene: TRBJ2-7
V gene: TRBV30
CDR3 protein: CAWSTGTYEQYF
CDR3 DNA: TGTGCCTGGAGTACGGGAACCTACGAGCAGTACTTC

clone size: .
D gene: .
J gene: TRBJ1-5
V gene: TRBV19
CDR3 protein: CASSISGKGNQPQHF
CDR3 DNA: TGTGCCAGTAGTATATCAGGGAAGGGCAATCAGCCCCAGCATTTT

clone size: .
D gene: .
J gene: TRBJ1-2
V gene: TRBV5-6
CDR3 protein: CASSLDPKSVDYGYTF
CDR3 DNA: TGTGCCAGCAGCTTGGATCCCAAGTCGGTGGACTATGGCTACACCTTC

clone size: .
D gene: .
J gene: TRBJ1-4
V gene: TRBV9
CDR3 protein: CASSVAGVNEKLFF
CDR3 DNA: TGTGCCAGCAGCGTGGCGGGGGTTAATGAAAAACTGTTTTTT

clone size: .
D gene: .
J gene: TRBJ1-1
V gene: TRBV5-1
CDR3 protein: CASSLGLLNTEAFF
CDR3 DNA: TGCGCCAGCAGCCTGGGACTATTGAACACTGAAGCTTTCTTT

clone size: .
D gene: TRBD1
J gene: TRBJ1-1
V gene: TRBV25-1
CDR3 protein: CASTATRTGATEAFF
CDR3 DNA: TGTGCCAGCACAGCTACCAGAACAGGGGCCACTGAAGCTTTCTTT

clone size: few
D gene: TRBD2
J gene: TRBJ2-2
V gene: TRBV4-1
CDR3 protein: CASSRTSGSTQELFF
CDR3 DNA: TGCGCCAGCAGCCGGACTAGCGGGAGCACCCAGGAGCTGTTTTTT

clone size: .
D gene: .
J gene: TRBJ2-2
V gene: TRBV28
CDR3 protein: CASSLRLPGHGELFF
CDR3 DNA: TGTGCCAGCAGTTTAAGACTCCCAGGGCACGGGGAGCTGTTTTTT